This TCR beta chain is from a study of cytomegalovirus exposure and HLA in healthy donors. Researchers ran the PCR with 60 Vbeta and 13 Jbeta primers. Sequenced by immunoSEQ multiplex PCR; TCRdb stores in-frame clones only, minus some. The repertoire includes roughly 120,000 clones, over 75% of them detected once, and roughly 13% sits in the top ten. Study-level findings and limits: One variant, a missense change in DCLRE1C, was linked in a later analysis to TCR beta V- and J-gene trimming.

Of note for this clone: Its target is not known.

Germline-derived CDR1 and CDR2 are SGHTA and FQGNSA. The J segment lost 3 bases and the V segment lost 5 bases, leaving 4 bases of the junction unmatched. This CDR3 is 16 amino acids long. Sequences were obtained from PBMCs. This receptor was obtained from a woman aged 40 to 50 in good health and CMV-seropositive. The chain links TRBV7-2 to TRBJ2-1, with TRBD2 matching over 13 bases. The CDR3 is CASSELAGGFYNEQFF. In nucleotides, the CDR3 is TGTGCCAGCAGCGAACTAGCGGGAGGGTTCTACAATGAGCAGTTCTTC.